Sequencing of this T cell receptor (beta chain) was carried out in a study of Graves' ophthalmopathy and Graves' hyperthyroidism. This clonotype was counted many times. Amplification of the TCR beta CDR3 regions used RNA transcripts (as template). RT-PCR in the first round used HTBI primers; a second-round multiplex PCR followed. One entry per CDR3 protein, called by TCRdb with MiXCR from the multiplex PCR reads. The top ten clones hold 40% to 55% of a sample with about 700,000 distinct CDR3 sequences, 35% to 50% of them seen once. This CDR3 is built from 14 residues. The J segment lost 2 bases and the V segment lost 4 bases, leaving 3 bases of the junction unmatched. The V gene's germline CDR1 is SGHTA and CDR2 FQGNSA.

J is TRBJ2-7 and V is TRBV7-2, with TRBD2 identical over 9 bases. This TCR was sampled from an adult man with Graves' ophthalmopathy. The sequencing input was peripheral blood. The CDR3 loop reads CASSYSGSAYEQYF. The CDR3 region has the DNA TGTGCCAGCAGCTATAGCGGGAGTGCCTACGAGCAGTACTTC.